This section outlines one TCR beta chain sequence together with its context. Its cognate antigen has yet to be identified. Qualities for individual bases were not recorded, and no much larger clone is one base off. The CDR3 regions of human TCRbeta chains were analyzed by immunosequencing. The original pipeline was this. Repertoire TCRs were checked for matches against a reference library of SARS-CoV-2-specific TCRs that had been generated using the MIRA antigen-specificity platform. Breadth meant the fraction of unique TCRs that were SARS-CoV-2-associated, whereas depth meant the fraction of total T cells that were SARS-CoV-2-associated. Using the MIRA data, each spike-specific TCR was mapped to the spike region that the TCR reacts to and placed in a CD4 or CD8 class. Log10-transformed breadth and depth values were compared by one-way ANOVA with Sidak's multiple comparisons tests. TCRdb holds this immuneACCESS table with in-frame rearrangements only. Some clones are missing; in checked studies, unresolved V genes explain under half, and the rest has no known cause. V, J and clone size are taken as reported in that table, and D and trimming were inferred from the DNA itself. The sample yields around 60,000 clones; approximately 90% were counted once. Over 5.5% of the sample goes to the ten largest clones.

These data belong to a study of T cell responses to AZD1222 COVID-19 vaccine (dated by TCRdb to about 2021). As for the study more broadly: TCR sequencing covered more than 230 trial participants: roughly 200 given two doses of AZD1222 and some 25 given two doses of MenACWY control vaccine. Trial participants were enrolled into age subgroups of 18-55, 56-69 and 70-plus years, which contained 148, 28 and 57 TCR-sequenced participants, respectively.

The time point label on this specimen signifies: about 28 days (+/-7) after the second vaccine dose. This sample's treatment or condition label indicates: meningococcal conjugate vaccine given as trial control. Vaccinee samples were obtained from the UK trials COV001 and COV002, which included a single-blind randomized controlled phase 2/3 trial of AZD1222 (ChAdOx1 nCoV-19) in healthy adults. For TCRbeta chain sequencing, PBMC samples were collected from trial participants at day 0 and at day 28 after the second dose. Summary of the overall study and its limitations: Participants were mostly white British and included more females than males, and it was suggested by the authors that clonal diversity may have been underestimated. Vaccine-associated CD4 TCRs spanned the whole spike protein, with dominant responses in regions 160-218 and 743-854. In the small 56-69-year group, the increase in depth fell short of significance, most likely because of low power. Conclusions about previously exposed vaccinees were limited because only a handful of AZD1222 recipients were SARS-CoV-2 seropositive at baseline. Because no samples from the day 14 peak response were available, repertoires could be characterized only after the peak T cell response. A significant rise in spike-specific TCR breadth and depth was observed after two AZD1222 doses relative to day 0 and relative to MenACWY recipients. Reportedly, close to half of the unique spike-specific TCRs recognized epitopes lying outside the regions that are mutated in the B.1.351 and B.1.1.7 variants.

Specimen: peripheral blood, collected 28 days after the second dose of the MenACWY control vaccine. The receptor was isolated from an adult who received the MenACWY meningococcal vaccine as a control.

The sequence in DNA is TGTGCCAGCAGTGAAGGCGCCGGGGCCGGAGATACGCAGTATTTT. Its translation reads: CASSEGAGAGDTQYF. This receptor chain uses TRBV2 and TRBJ2-3; the D assignment is uncertain and may be TRBD1 or TRBD2, with 5 bases supporting each. Including the terminal cysteine and phenylalanine, the CDR3 comprises 15 residues. Just the 45-base CDR3 DNA is kept, in frame starting at base 1. A distance of 13 bases separates the germline ends of V and J, which lose 1 base and 5 bases respectively. For CDR1 and CDR2, the germline V gene lists SNHLY and FYNNEI.